This T cell receptor beta chain came from a study of blood T cell repertoires in COVID-19. Overall study: Material from acute and convalescent COVID-19 was sourced from the United States, Italy and Spain. T cells, B-cell-depleted T cells, or PBMCs supplied cDNA or gDNA.

This CDR3 has 14 amino acids. Germline CDR1 is SGHNT and CDR2 is YYREEE (reference sequence). V lost 0 bases, J lost 7 bases, and 12 bases lay in between. How the authors handled the data: Amplification of reference gene primers was used by the study to estimate nucleated cell counts. Only in-frame clones appear in the TCRdb table, and some are missing; sequencing was by immunoSEQ multiplex PCR. The V and J calls and clone size come from that table; D and trimming were worked out from the DNA. This table holds a few hundred thousand clones, 89% found once. Sequenced material: peripheral blood. The V gene is TRBV5-4, the J gene TRBJ2-3; possibly TRBD2 for D (5 bases). This TCR was recovered from a woman aged 40 to 49 who had recovered from COVID-19. CDR3 in DNA: TGTGCCAGCAGCTTGGACCTAGCTCGACATACGCAGTATTTT. Its translation is CASSLDLARHTQYF.